These 12 T cell receptor beta chains originate from one sample sequenced in a study of T cells in localized non-small cell lung cancer (dated by TCRdb to 2018 to 2020). Receptor amplification or capture employed the immunoSEQ multiplex PCR assay. In TCRdb, the immuneACCESS table is reduced to in-frame sequences with V and J assigned. These tables do not hold every clone; where another copy was compared, an unresolved V gene accounts for under half, and the others remain unexplained. The sample profile shows approximately 81,000 clones; around 90% of them were found once. 20% to 25% of the sample is held by the ten biggest clonotypes. Source: peripheral blood, taken before any cancer treatment. The receptors shown here come from a woman aged 35-75 years with stage I squamous cell lung carcinoma.

The rearrangement joins TRBV12-5 to TRBJ1-1; possibly TRBD1 for D (6 bases). The CDR3 loop spans 15 amino acids. Germline values: CDR1 LGHNT, CDR2 FRNRAP. The V end was cut by 1 base, the J end by 1 base, with 10 bases between. CDR3 residues: CASGLGDTRNTEAFF. DNA for the CDR3: TGTGCTAGTGGTTTGGGGGACACGCGGAACACTGAAGCTTTCTTT. Full variable domain (rest looked up from reference TRBV12-5 and TRBJ1-1): DARVTQTPRHKVTEMGQEVTMRCQPILGHNTVFWYRQTMMQGLELLAYFRNRAPLDDSGMPKDRFSAEMPDATLATLKIQPSEPRDSAVYFCASGLGDTRNTEAFFGQGTRLTVV.

The chain combines TRBV18 with TRBJ2-7, with TRBD1 as a possible D gene (6 bases). The V and J ends lost 3 bases and 3 bases respectively, with 18 bases between them. The CDR3 length is 16 residues. Germline CDR1 and CDR2: KGHSH and LQKENI. The CDR3, as DNA: TGTGCCAGCTCACCGCAAACAGGGACCAGTGGCTACGAGCAGTACTTC. This translates into CASSPQTGTSGYEQYF. Together with reference TRBV18 and TRBJ2-7, the CDR3 gives the full variable domain: NAGVMQNPRHLVRRRGQEARLRCSPMKGHSHVYWYRQLPEEGLKFMVYLQKENIIDESGMPKERFSAEFPKEGPSILRIQQVVRGDSAAYFCASSPQTGTSGYEQYFGPGTRLTVT.

The chain recombines TRBV5-5 with TRBJ2-7; D is possibly TRBD2 (5 bases). The CDR3 is made up of 15 amino acids. Trimming pared 0 bases from V and 3 bases from J, leaving 13 bases between. The germline gives CDR1 SGHKS, CDR2 YYEKEE (reference sequence). CDR3 in DNA: TGTGCCAGCAGCTTGGAACCGGGAAGGAACTACGAGCAGTACTTC. It yields the protein CASSLEPGRNYEQYF.

This chain connects TRBV4-2 to TRBJ1-2; maybe TRBD1 (6 bases). V lost 8 bases and J 5 bases, leaving 21 bases between the germline ends. From germline, CDR1 is LGHNA and CDR2 YNFKEQ. The CDR3 totals 15 residues. The CDR3 DNA reads TGTGCCAGCGGGGGGCAACCGGGACTAAAATATGGCTACACCTTC. It translates to CASGGQPGLKYGYTF.

The chain joins TRBV5-1 to TRBJ2-2, with TRBD1 identical over 8 bases. The CDR3 is 15 residues long. Germline V gives CDR1 SGHRS, CDR2 YFSETQ. V gave up 4 bases and J gave up 4 bases; unmatched junction bases: 6. CDR3 loop: CASSADRASTGELFF. The CDR3 nucleotides read TGCGCCAGCAGCGCGGACAGGGCATCCACCGGGGAGCTGTTTTTT.

The CDR3 is CASSLFSNTEAFF. The CDR3 region has the DNA TGTGCCAGCAGCTTGTTTTCGAACACTGAAGCTTTCTTT. The chain uses TRBV5-6 and TRBJ1-1, with unresolved D. Germline assignment: CDR1 SGHDT and CDR2 YYEEEE. CDR3 length equals 13 residues. Trimming took 1 base from V and 1 from J, leaving 5 bases between them.

The V and J genes are TRBV5-4 and TRBJ2-2; TRBD2 matches 8 bases. V gave up 0 bases and J gave up 4 bases; unmatched junction bases: 2. Germline-derived CDR1 and CDR2 are SGHNT and YYREEE (reference sequence). The CDR3 totals 15 residues. The CDR3 is CASSLVGGATGELFF. For the CDR3, the DNA is TGTGCCAGCAGCTTGGTCGGGGGGGCCACCGGGGAGCTGTTTTTT.

The chain joins TRBV27 to TRBJ2-1; D gene ambiguous. Germline CDR1 reads MNHEY; CDR2 reads SMNVEV (reference sequence). Trimming removed 4 bases at V and 9 bases at J, with 13 bases between. The CDR3 is made up of 13 amino acids. The CDR3 DNA sequence: TGTGCCAGCAGTTCGACCCTGAGAGGTGAGCAGTTCTTC. Residues: CASSSTLRGEQFF.

The V gene is TRBV29-1, the J gene TRBJ1-2, with D uncertain. The CDR3 runs to 14 residues. Germline CDR1 reads SQVTM; CDR2 reads ANQGSEA. V dropped 3 bases and J dropped 2 bases, with 13 bases sitting between them. CDR3 nucleotides: TGCAGCGTTGACACCCGCCTTCTAAACTATGGCTACACCTTC. Its translation is CSVDTRLLNYGYTF.

The genes are TRBV2 and TRBJ1-1; D is unclear. The CDR3 spans 11 residues. Germline assignment: CDR1 SNHLY and CDR2 FYNNEI. V was trimmed by 7 bases and J by 3 bases, leaving 6 bases between them. DNA for the CDR3: TGTGCCAGCAAGAAGGACACTGAAGCTTTCTTT. Amino acids: CASKKDTEAFF.

The J gene is TRBJ1-2, the V gene TRBV7-3; 7 bases fit TRBD1. CDR1 is SGHTA and CDR2 is FQGTGA in the germline V gene. J was trimmed by 2 bases and V by 5 bases; bases with no gene match: 8. The CDR3 spans 15 residues. CDR3 in amino acids: CASSTGTDPNYGYTF. The CDR3 bases are TGTGCCAGCAGCACCGGGACAGACCCAAACTATGGCTACACCTTC.

This rearrangement joins TRBV9 to TRBJ1-6; D uncertain. CDR1 is SGDLS and CDR2 is YYNGEE in the germline V gene. Trimming removed 3 bases from V and 7 bases from J, with 11 bases in between. This CDR3 has 14 residues. The CDR3 region has the DNA TGTGCCAGCAGCGCGGCAGGCGGAAATTCACCCCTCCACTTT. Translation gives CASSAAGGNSPLHF.